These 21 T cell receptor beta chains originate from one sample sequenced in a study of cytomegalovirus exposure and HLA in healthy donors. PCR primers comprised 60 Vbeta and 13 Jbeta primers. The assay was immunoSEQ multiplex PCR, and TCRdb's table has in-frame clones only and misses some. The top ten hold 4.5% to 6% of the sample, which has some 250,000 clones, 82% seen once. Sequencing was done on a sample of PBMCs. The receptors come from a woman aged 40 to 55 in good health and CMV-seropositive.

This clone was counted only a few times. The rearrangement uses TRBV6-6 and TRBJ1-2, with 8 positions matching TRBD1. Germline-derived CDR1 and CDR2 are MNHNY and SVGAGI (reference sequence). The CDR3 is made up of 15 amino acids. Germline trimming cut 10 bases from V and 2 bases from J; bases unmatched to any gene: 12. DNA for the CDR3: TGTGCCATGACTTATACGACAGGGGCCAACTATGGCTACACCTTC. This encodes CAMTYTTGANYGYTF.

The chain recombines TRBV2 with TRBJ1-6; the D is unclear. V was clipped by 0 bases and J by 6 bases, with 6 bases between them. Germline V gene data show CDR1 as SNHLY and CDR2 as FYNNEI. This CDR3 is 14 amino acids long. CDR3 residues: CASSEATANSPLHF. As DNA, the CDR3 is TGTGCCAGCAGTGAAGCAACAGCTAATTCACCCCTCCACTTT.

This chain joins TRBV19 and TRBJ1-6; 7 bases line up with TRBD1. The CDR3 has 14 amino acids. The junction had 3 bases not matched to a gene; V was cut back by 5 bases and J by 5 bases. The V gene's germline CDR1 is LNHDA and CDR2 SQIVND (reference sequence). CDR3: CASSGTVNNSPLHF. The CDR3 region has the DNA TGTGCCAGTAGTGGGACAGTGAATAATTCACCCCTCCACTTT.

The CDR3 spells CASSLWWQGTDTQYF. In DNA form, the CDR3 reads TGCGCCAGCAGCTTGTGGTGGCAGGGCACAGATACGCAGTATTTT. This chain connects TRBV5-1 to TRBJ2-3; no reliable D call. Germline CDR1 and CDR2: SGHRS and YFSETQ. The V and J ends lost 1 base and 1 base respectively, with 10 bases between them. This CDR3 spans 15 amino acids.

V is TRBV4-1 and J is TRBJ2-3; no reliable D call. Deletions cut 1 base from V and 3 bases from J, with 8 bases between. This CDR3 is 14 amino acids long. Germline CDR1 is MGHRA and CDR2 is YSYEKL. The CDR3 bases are TGCGCCAGCAGCCAAGGAATTCGGACAGATACGCAGTATTTT. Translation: CASSQGIRTDTQYF.

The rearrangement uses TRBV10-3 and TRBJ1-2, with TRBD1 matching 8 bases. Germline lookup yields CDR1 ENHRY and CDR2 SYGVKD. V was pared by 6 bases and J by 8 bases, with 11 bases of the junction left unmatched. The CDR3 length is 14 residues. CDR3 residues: CAIRTGADGRGYTF. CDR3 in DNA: TGTGCCATCAGGACAGGGGCCGACGGGCGAGGCTACACCTTC.

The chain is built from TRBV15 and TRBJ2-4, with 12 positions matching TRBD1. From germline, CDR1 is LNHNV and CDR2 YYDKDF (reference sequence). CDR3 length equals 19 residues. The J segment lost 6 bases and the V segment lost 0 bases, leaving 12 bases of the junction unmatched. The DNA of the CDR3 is TGTGCCACCAGCAGAGATGGGGGACAGGGGGCGTCAGTGGGAAACATTCAGTACTTC. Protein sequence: CATSRDGGQGASVGNIQYF.

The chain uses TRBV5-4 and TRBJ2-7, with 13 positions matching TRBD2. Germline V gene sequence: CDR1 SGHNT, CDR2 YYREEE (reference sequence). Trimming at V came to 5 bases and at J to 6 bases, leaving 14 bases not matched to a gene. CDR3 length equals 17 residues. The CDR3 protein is CASSGGLAGPGAREQYF. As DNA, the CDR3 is TGTGCCAGCAGTGGGGGACTAGCGGGACCCGGGGCCCGCGAGCAGTACTTC. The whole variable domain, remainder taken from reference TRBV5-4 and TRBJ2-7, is ETGVTQSPTHLIKTRGQQVTLRCSSQSGHNTVSWYQQALGQGPQFIFQYYREEENGRGNFPPRFSGLQFPNYSSELNVNALELDDSALYLCASSGGLAGPGAREQYFGPGTRLTVT.

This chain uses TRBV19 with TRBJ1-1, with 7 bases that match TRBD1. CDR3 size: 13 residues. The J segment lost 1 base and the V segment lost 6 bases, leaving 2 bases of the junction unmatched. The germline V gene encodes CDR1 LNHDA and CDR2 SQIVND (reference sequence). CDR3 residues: CASRGTENTEAFF. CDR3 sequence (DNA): TGTGCCAGTAGGGGGACAGAGAACACTGAAGCTTTCTTT. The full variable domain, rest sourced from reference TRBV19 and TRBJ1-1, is DGGITQSPKYLFRKEGQNVTLSCEQNLNHDAMYWYRQDPGQGLRLIYYSQIVNDFQKGDIAEGYSVSREKKESFPLTVTSAQKNPTAFYLCASRGTENTEAFFGQGTRLTVV.

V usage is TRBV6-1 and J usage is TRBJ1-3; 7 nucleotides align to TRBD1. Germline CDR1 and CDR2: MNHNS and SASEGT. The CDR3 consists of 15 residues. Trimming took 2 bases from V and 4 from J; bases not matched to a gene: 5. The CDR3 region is CASSETRGAGNTIYF. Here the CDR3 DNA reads TGTGCCAGCAGTGAAACCAGGGGGGCAGGAAACACCATATATTTT.

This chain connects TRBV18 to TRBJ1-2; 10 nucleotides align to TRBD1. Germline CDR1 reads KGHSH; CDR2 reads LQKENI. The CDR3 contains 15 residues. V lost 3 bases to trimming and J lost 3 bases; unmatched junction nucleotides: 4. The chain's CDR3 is CASSPTGTGDYGYTF. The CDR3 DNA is TGTGCCAGCTCACCGACCGGGACAGGGGACTATGGCTACACCTTC.

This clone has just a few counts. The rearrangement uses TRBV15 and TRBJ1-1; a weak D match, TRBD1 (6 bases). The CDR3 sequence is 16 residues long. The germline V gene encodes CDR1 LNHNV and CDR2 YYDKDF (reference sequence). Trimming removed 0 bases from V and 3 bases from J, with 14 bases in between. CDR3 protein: CATSRDARQDHTEAFF. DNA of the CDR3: TGTGCCACCAGCAGAGATGCGAGACAGGACCACACTGAAGCTTTCTTT.

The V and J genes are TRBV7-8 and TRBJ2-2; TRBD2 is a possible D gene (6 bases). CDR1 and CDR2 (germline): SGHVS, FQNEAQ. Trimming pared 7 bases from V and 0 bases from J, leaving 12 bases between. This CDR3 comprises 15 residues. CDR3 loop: CASTLRLANTGELFF. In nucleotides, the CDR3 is TGTGCCAGCACCCTTAGACTAGCGAACACCGGGGAGCTGTTTTTT.

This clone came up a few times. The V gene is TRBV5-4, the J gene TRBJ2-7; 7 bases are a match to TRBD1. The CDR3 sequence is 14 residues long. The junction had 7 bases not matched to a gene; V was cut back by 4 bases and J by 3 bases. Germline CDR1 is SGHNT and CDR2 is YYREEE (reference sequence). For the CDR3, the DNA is TGTGCCAGCAGCCCCCCAGGGGGAGACTACGAGCAGTACTTC. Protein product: CASSPPGGDYEQYF.

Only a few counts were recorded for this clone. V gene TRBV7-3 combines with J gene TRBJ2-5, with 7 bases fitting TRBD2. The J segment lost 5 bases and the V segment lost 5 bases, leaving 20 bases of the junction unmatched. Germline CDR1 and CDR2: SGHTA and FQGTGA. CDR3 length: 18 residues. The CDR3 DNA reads TGTGCCAGCAGCCCTGGGGCTAGCGGTTATTCTTTGGGGGAGACCCAGTACTTC. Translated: CASSPGASGYSLGETQYF.

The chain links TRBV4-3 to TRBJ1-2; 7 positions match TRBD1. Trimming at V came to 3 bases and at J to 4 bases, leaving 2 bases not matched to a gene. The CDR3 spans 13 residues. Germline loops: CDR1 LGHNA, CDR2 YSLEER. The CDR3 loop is CASSHRDSYGYTF. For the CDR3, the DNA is TGCGCCAGCAGCCACCGGGACAGCTATGGCTACACCTTC.

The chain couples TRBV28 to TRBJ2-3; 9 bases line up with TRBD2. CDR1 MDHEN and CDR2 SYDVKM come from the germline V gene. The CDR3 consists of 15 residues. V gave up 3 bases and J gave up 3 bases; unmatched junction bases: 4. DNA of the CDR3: TGTGCCAGCAGTTTCCAGCGGGGGGTGACAGATACGCAGTATTTT. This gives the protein CASSFQRGVTDTQYF.

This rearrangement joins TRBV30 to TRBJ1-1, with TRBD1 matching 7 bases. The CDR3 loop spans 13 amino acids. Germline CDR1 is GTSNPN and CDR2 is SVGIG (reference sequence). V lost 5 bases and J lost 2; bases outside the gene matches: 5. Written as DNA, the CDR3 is TGTGCCTGGGGGGGACAGCTAAACACTGAAGCTTTCTTT. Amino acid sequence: CAWGGQLNTEAFF.

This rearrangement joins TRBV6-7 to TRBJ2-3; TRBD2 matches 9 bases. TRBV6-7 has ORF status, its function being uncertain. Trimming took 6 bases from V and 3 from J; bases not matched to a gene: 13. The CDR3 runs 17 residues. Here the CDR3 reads CASSHEIAGVTTDTQYF. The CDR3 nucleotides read TGTGCCAGCAGCCACGAGATAGCGGGAGTAACAACAGATACGCAGTATTTT.

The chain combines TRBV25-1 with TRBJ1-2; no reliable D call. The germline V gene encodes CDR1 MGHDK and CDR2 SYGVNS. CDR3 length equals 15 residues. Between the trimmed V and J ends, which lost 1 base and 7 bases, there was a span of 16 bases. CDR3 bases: TGTGCCAGCAGTGAATCTTCCGAGGCCGCAAGTGGCTACACCTTC. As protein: CASSESSEAASGYTF.

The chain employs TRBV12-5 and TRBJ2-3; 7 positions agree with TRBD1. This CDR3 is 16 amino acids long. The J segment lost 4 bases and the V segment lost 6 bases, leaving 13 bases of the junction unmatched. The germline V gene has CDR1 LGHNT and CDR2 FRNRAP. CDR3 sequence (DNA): TGTGCTAGTGGATTCGACAGGGTGGAGTTCGCAGATACGCAGTATTTT. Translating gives CASGFDRVEFADTQYF.